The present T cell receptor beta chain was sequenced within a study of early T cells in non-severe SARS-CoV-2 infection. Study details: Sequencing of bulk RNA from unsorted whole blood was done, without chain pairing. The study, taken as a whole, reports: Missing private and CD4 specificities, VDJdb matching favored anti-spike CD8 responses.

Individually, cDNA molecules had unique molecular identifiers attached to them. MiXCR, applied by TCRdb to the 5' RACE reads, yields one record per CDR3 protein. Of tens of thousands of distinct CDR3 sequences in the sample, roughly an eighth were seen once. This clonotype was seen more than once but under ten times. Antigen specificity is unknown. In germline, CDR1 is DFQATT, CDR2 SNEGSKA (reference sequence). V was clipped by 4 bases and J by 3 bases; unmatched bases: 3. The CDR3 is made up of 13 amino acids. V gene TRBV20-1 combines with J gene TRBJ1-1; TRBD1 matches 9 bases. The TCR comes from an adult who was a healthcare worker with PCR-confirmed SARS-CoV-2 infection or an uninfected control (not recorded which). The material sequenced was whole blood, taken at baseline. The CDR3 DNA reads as TGCAGTGCTACACAGGGGGCGGACACTGAAGCTTTCTTT. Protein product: CSATQGADTEAFF.